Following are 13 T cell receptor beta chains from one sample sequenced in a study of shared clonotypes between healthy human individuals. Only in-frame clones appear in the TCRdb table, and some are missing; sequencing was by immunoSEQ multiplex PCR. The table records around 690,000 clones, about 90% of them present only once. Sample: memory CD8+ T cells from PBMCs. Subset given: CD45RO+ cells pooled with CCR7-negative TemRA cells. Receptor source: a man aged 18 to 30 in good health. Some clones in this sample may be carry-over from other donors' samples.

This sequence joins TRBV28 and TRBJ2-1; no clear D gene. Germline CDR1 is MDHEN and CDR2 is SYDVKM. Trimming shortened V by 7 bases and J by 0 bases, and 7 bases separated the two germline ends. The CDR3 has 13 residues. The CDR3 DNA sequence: TGTGCCAGCACCCTGTTCTCCTACAATGAGCAGTTCTTC. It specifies CASTLFSYNEQFF. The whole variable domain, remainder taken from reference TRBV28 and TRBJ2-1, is DVKVTQSSRYLVKRTGEKVFLECVQDMDHENMFWYRQDPGLGLRLIYFSYDVKMKEKGDIPEGYSVSREKKERFSLILESASTNQTSMYLCASTLFSYNEQFFGPGTRLTVL.

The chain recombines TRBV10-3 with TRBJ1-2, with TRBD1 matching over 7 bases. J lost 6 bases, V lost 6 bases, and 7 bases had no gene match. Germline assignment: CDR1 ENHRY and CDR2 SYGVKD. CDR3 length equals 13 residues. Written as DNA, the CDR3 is TGTGCCATCAGGGGGACAGAACCTCATGGCTACACCTTC. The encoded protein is CAIRGTEPHGYTF.

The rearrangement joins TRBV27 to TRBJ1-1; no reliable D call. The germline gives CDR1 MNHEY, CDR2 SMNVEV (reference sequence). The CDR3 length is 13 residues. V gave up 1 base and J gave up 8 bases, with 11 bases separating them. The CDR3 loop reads CASSLFSGEEAFF. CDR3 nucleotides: TGTGCCAGCAGTTTATTTTCGGGAGAAGAAGCTTTCTTT.

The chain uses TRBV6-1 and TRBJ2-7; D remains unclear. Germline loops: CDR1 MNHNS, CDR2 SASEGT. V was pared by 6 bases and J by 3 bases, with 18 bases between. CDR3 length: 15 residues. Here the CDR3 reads CASRPGLGSNYEQYF. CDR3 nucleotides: TGTGCCAGCAGACCCGGCTTGGGCAGCAACTACGAGCAGTACTTC.

In nucleotides, the CDR3 is TGTGCCAGCAGTGGTAAACCGGGACAGGGATATGCAGGGGCCAACGTCCTGACTTTC. This encodes CASSGKPGQGYAGANVLTF. The chain has TRBV7-3 and TRBJ2-6, with 9 bases lining up with TRBD1. Germline CDR1 is SGHTA and CDR2 is FQGTGA. Germline trimming cut 6 bases from V and 4 bases from J; bases unmatched to any gene: 16. The CDR3 covers 19 residues.

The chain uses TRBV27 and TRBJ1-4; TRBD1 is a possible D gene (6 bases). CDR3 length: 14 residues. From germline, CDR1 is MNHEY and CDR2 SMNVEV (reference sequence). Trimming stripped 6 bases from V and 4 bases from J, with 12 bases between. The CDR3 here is CASRPGHLNEKLFF. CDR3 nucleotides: TGTGCCAGCAGACCGGGACACCTTAATGAAAAACTGTTTTTT.

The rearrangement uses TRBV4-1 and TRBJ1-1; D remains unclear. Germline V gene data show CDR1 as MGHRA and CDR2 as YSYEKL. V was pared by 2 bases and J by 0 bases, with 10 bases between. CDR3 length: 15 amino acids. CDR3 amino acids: CASSQLGRLNTEAFF. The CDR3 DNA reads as TGCGCCAGCAGCCAACTAGGACGGTTGAACACTGAAGCTTTCTTT.

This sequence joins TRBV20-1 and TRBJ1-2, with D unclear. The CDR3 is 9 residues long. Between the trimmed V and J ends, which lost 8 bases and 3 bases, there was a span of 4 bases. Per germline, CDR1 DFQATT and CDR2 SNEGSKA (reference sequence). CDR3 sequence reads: CSPDYGYTF. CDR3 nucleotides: TGCAGTCCGGACTATGGCTACACCTTC.

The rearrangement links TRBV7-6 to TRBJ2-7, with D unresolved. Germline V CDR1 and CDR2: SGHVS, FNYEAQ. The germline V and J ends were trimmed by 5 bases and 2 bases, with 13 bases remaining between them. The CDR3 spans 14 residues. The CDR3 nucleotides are TGTGCCAGCAGCCCGATGAAGGTACCCTACGAGCAGTACTTC. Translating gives CASSPMKVPYEQYF.

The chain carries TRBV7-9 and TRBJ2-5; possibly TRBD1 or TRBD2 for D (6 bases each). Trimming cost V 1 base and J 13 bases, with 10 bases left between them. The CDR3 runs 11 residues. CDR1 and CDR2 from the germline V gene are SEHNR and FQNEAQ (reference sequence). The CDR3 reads CASSLGGGLYF. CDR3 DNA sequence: TGTGCCAGCAGCTTAGGTGGGGGGCTGTACTTC.

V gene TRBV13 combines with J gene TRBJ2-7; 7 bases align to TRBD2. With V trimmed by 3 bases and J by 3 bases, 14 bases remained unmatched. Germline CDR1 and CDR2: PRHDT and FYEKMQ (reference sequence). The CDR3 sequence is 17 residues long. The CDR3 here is CASSFLPHTASGYEQYF. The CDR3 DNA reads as TGTGCCAGCAGCTTCCTCCCCCATACCGCTAGCGGCTACGAGCAGTACTTC.

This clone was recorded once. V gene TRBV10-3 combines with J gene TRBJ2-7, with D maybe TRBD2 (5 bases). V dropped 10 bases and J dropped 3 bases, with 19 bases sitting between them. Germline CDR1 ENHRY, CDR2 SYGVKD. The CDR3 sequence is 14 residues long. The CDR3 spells CATTGEQTNYEQYF. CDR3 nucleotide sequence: TGTGCCACAACTGGGGAACAGACTAACTACGAGCAGTACTTC.

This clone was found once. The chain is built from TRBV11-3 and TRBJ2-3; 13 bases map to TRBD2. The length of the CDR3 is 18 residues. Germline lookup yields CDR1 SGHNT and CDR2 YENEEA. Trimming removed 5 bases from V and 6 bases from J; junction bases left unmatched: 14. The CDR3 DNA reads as TGTGCCAGCAGCCTTCCGGGACTAGCGGGAAGAGGACAGGATACGCAGTATTTT. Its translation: CASSLPGLAGRGQDTQYF.